What follows are 2 T cell receptor beta chains derived from one specimen sequenced in a study of Ad26.COV2.S vaccination and SARS-CoV-2 variants. As to treatment: around 19 received Ad26.COV2.S at low or high dose, single or two shots; about five received placebo; per-sample allocation not given. Collection of samples fell on day 63 after the first vaccine or placebo injection. The assay was immunoSEQ multiplex PCR, and TCRdb's table has in-frame clones only and misses some. The table lists some 520,000 clones, around 88% of them singletons. Sequenced here: peripheral blood, sampled in a trial of Ad26.COV2.S vaccine versus placebo. The receptors here all came from a person between 18 and 65 years old who received the Ad26.COV2.S COVID-19 vaccine or a placebo.

This clone was seen once. The V and J genes are TRBV28 and TRBJ1-5; a possible D gene is TRBD1 (5 bases). V was pared by 3 bases and J by 4 bases, with 7 bases between. Germline V lookup: CDR1 MDHEN, CDR2 SYDVKM. The CDR3 has 13 residues. Written as DNA, the CDR3 is TGTGCCAGCAGTTTTCAGGGTAATCAGCCCCAGCATTTT. As protein: CASSFQGNQPQHF.

The CDR3 spells CASSVGRGRTFQETQYF. CDR3 DNA: TGTGCCAGCAGCGTAGGCAGGGGACGAACCTTCCAAGAGACCCAGTACTTC. This chain uses TRBV9 with TRBJ2-5; possibly TRBD1 for D (6 bases). The CDR3 contains 17 residues. The germline gives CDR1 SGDLS, CDR2 YYNGEE. The V gene lost 0 bases and the J gene lost 1 base, with 16 bases spanning the gap.